The 2 T cell receptor beta chains below come from one sample, sequenced in a study of cytomegalovirus exposure and HLA in healthy donors. Generated by immunoSEQ multiplex PCR, the TCRdb table keeps only in-frame clones and is missing some. The sample has around 190,000 clones, roughly 85% seen once. The sequenced sample was PBMCs. The receptors were gathered from a man between 18 and 35 years old in good health and CMV-seropositive.

The chain recombines TRBV5-1 with TRBJ2-2, with D possibly matching TRBD2 (5 bases). Germline V lookup: CDR1 SGHRS, CDR2 YFSETQ. V gave up 5 bases and J gave up 1 base, with 6 bases separating them. The CDR3 loop spans 13 amino acids. CDR3 in amino acids: CASREGNTGELFF. CDR3 nucleotides: TGCGCCAGCAGAGAGGGGAACACCGGGGAGCTGTTTTTT.

The chain employs TRBV6-6 and TRBJ1-1, with a tentative D call TRBD1 (5 bases). Trimming took 2 bases from V and 0 from J, leaving 13 bases between them. The germline CDR1 and CDR2 sequences are MNHNY and SVGAGI (reference sequence). CDR3 length: 16 amino acids. The DNA for the CDR3 is TGTGCCAGCAGTTACCCCGCGACAGACATGAACACTGAAGCTTTCTTT. Its translation: CASSYPATDMNTEAFF.